This entry lists 21 T cell receptor beta chains sequenced from one sample in a study of Graves' ophthalmopathy and Graves' hyperthyroidism. For repertoire sequencing, the TCR beta CDR3 regions were amplified from RNA transcripts. In the first round, RT-PCR was carried out with HTBI primers, and a multiplex PCR formed the second round. One entry per CDR3 protein, called by TCRdb with MiXCR from the multiplex PCR reads. Of 600,000 to 700,000 distinct CDR3 sequences in the sample, 35% to 45% were seen once. The sample taken for sequencing was peripheral blood. Receptor source: an adult man with Graves' ophthalmopathy.

This clonotype was seen ten or more times. V usage is TRBV19 and J usage is TRBJ1-2; TRBD1 aligns across 9 bases. With 11 bases clipped from V and 7 bases from J, the junction kept 8 bases outside the gene matches. CDR1 is LNHDA, CDR2 SQIVND, per germline (reference sequence). The CDR3 has 12 amino acids. The CDR3 DNA sequence: TGTGCCTCGGACAGGGGTTCAGCTGGCTACACCTTC. Its protein product is CASDRGSAGYTF. Looking up the rest from reference TRBV19 and TRBJ1-2 gives the full variable domain: DGGITQSPKYLFRKEGQNVTLSCEQNLNHDAMYWYRQDPGQGLRLIYYSQIVNDFQKGDIAEGYSVSREKKESFPLTVTSAQKNPTAFYLCASDRGSAGYTFGSGTRLTVV.

The chain joins TRBV19 to TRBJ1-3; D not certain. Germline V gene data show CDR1 as LNHDA and CDR2 as SQIVND (reference sequence). The CDR3 is 11 residues long. V lost 4 bases and J 8 bases, leaving 6 bases between the germline ends. CDR3 in DNA: TGTGCCAGTAGTAACCGGGACACCATATATTTT. It encodes CASSNRDTIYF.

This clonotype was counted many times. The chain employs TRBV29-1 and TRBJ2-5; the D call may be TRBD1 or TRBD2 (5 bases each). The CDR3 has 15 amino acids. Between the trimmed V and J ends, which lost 0 bases and 5 bases, there was a span of 16 bases. CDR1 and CDR2 from the germline V gene are SQVTM and ANQGSEA. The CDR3 DNA follows: TGCAGCGTTGAAGATCGGGGCAGGTCGGGTGAGACCCAGTACTTC. This sequence encodes CSVEDRGRSGETQYF.

This clonotype occurred many times. The chain is built from TRBV12-3 or TRBV12-4 and TRBJ1-2, with D perhaps matching TRBD1 (6 bases). The CDR3 sequence is 14 residues long. With 6 bases removed from V and 8 bases from J, the gap between germline ends came to 19 bases. The CDR3 loop reads CASSLDSGEGGYTF. CDR3 DNA sequence: TGTGCCAGCAGCCTAGACTCAGGGGAAGGGGGCTACACCTTC.

V is TRBV2 and J is TRBJ1-6; perhaps TRBD1 as D (5 bases). V dropped 6 bases and J dropped 14 bases, with 29 bases sitting between them. The germline V gene has CDR1 SNHLY and CDR2 FYNNEI. CDR3 length: 17 residues. The CDR3 nucleotides read TGTGCCAGCAGCCCGGGGCCCCCTACGGGACCCATTGTCGCCCTCCACTTT. Amino acids: CASSPGPPTGPIVALHF.

This chain connects TRBV10-3 to TRBJ1-1, with D unresolved. Germline lookup yields CDR1 ENHRY and CDR2 SYGVKD. The germline V and J ends were trimmed by 7 bases and 0 bases, with 9 bases remaining between them. CDR3 length equals 13 residues. CDR3 loop: CAIKDPMNTEAFF. The CDR3 DNA sequence: TGTGCCATCAAGGACCCCATGAACACTGAAGCTTTCTTT.

This chain joins TRBV24-1 and TRBJ2-5, with 9 bases identical to TRBD2. V lost 7 bases and J lost 4; bases outside the gene matches: 12. Germline values: CDR1 KGHDR, CDR2 SFDVKD. This CDR3 spans 16 amino acids. The CDR3 reads CATSSPSGRRRETQYF. The CDR3 region has the DNA TGTGCCACCAGCAGCCCCAGCGGGAGGAGGAGAGAGACCCAGTACTTC.

This clonotype was found a few times. The conserved phenylalanine or tryptophan is not found at the CDR3 terminus, so this likely reflects a read error. No DNA is shown, since the ends of the CDR3 on it are uncertain; the CDR3 is the one TCRdb lists. This sequence joins TRBV10-3 and TRBJ1-1. Per the germline V gene, CDR1 is ENHRY and CDR2 is SYGVKD. 12 amino acids form the CDR3, both terminal residues included. CDR3 residues: CAISESSGGPFY.

This clonotype was seen ten or more times. This chain connects TRBV19 to TRBJ1-5, with D perhaps TRBD1 (5 bases). The V and J ends lost 9 bases and 6 bases respectively, with 15 bases between them. The CDR3 sequence is 13 residues long. The germline V gene encodes CDR1 LNHDA and CDR2 SQIVND (reference sequence). The CDR3 region has the DNA TGTGCCAGCGCCCCGGGGCTCCGTCAGCCCCAGCATTTT. Its protein product is CASAPGLRQPQHF.

This clonotype was picked up many times. This chain links TRBV7-9 with TRBJ2-5; D not certain. The ends were cut back, 1 base at V and 1 base at J, with 7 bases in the middle. The germline gives CDR1 SEHNR, CDR2 FQNEAQ (reference sequence). There are 14 residues in the CDR3. Written as DNA, the CDR3 is TGTGCCAGCAGCTTAGACAGAGCCCAAGAGACCCAGTACTTC. Residues: CASSLDRAQETQYF.

The rearrangement joins TRBV20-1 to TRBJ2-1; D perhaps matches TRBD2 (6 bases). Germline CDR1 reads DFQATT; CDR2 reads SNEGSKA (reference sequence). This CDR3 has 13 residues. The ends were cut back, 0 bases at V and 12 bases at J, with 15 bases in the middle. The DNA of the CDR3 is TGCAGTGCTAGAGATCAAGGCGGGGAGAGGCAGTTCTTC. It translates to CSARDQGGERQFF.

This clonotype came up a few times. The gene calls are TRBV12-3 or TRBV12-4 and TRBJ1-4; D unclear. CDR3 length: 15 amino acids. The V and J ends lost 6 bases and 5 bases respectively, with 16 bases between them. The CDR3 spells CASSPLGNLNEKLFF. DNA for the CDR3: TGTGCCAGCAGCCCCCTAGGCAATTTAAATGAAAAACTGTTTTTT.

Turning to this clonotype: This may come from a read error, since a much larger clone is one base off. V usage is TRBV19 and J usage is TRBJ2-7; possibly TRBD1 or TRBD2 for D (5 bases each). CDR3 length equals 15 residues. The V end lost 9 bases, the J end lost 4 bases, and 22 bases lay between the germline ends. In germline, CDR1 is LNHDA, CDR2 SQIVND (reference sequence). The CDR3 DNA reads as TGTGCCAGCAGCTCCGGGGTAGGGGAATTTTACGAGCAGTACTTC. Protein product: CASSSGVGEFYEQYF.

The CDR3 spells CASSIDSFSEQYF. The CDR3 DNA follows: TGTGCCAGTAGTATAGATAGCTTCAGCGAGCAGTACTTC. The V gene is TRBV19, the J gene TRBJ2-7; D remains unclear. V was pared by 0 bases and J by 6 bases, with 9 bases between. CDR1 is LNHDA and CDR2 is SQIVND in the germline V gene (reference sequence). The CDR3 sequence is 13 residues long.

This clonotype was recorded many times. The chain recombines TRBV7-3 with TRBJ1-1; TRBD1 might be the D (5 bases). CDR3 size: 13 residues. The V end lost 5 bases, the J end lost 4 bases, and 11 bases lay between the germline ends. Germline V lookup: CDR1 SGHTA, CDR2 FQGTGA. The CDR3 sequence is CASSPGQGTEAFF. CDR3 bases: TGTGCCAGCAGCCCCGGGCAGGGCACTGAAGCTTTCTTT. Filled out from reference TRBV7-3 and TRBJ1-1, the complete variable domain reads GAGVSQTPSNKVTEKGKYVELRCDPISGHTALYWYRQSLGQGPEFLIYFQGTGAADDSGLPNDRFFAVRPEGSVSTLKIQRTERGDSAVYLCASSPGQGTEAFFGQGTRLTVV.

This clonotype was recorded at least ten times. The chain has TRBV2 and TRBJ1-5; 8 bases align to TRBD1. The CDR3 is 18 amino acids. V gave up 6 bases and J gave up 0 bases; unmatched junction bases: 13. Germline V gives CDR1 SNHLY, CDR2 FYNNEI. The DNA of the CDR3 is TGTGCCAGCAGCGGACAGGGCCCCTTGGCCTATAGCAATCAGCCCCAGCATTTT. It translates to CASSGQGPLAYSNQPQHF.

Remarks on this clonotype: A junction end diverges from the germline sequence, so it may reflect a read error. The chain has TRBV10-3 and TRBJ1-6; D call uncertain. The V gene's germline CDR1 is ENHRY and CDR2 SYGVKD. The CDR3 consists of 18 residues. As DNA, the CDR3 is TGTGCCAGCAGTTACTCCAACCGCCCGAGCTCCTATAATTCACCCCTCCACTTT. This gives the protein CASSYSNRPSSYNSPLHF.

As concerns this clonotype: A junction end diverges from the germline sequence, so it may reflect a read error. The V gene is TRBV5-1, the J gene TRBJ2-6; D is ambiguous. CDR3 length: 16 residues. CDR1 SGHRS and CDR2 YFSETQ come from the germline V gene. This chain's CDR3 is CASSPPWVAGANVLTF. CDR3 bases: TGTGCCAGCAGCCCCCCGTGGGTAGCTGGGGCCAACGTCCTGACTTTC.

This clonotype was seen once. This chain joins TRBV25-1 and TRBJ2-6; D is undetermined. Germline V gene lookup returns CDR1 MGHDK and CDR2 SYGVNS. Trimming stripped 1 base from V and 0 bases from J, with 13 bases between. The CDR3 covers 18 residues. CDR3 loop: CASSESWVPHSGANVLTF. DNA of the CDR3: TGTGCCAGCAGTGAATCTTGGGTCCCCCACTCTGGGGCCAACGTCCTGACTTTC.

About this clonotype: A read error may be the cause here, since a much bigger clone is one base away. V gene TRBV19 combines with J gene TRBJ1-1; D unresolved. The CDR3 extends over 14 amino acids. Germline CDR1 reads LNHDA; CDR2 reads SQIVND (reference sequence). V shed 4 bases and J shed 3 bases, with 12 bases lying between them. The CDR3 here is CASSKQAVDTEAFF. The CDR3 DNA sequence: TGTGCCAGTAGTAAGCAGGCAGTGGACACTGAAGCTTTCTTT.

This clonotype appeared many times. The genes are TRBV9 and TRBJ2-2, with D perhaps matching TRBD2 (5 bases). This CDR3 is built from 15 residues. The V gene's germline CDR1 is SGDLS and CDR2 YYNGEE. V was trimmed by 2 bases and J by 0 bases, leaving 8 bases between them. The CDR3 region is CASSVGVANTGELFF. The CDR3 nucleotides are TGTGCCAGCAGCGTCGGGGTCGCGAACACCGGGGAGCTGTTTTTT.